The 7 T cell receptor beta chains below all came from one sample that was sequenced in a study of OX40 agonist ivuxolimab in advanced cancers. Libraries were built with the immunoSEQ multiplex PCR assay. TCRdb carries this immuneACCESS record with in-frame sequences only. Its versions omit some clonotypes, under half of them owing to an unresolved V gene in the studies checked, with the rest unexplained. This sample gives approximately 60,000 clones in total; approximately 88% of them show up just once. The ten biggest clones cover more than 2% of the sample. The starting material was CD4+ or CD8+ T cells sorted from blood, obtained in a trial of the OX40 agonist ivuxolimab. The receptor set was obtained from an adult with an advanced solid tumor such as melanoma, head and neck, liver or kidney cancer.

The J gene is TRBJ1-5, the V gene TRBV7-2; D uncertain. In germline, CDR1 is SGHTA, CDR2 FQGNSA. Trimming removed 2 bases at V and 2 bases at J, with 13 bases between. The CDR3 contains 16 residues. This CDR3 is CASSLSIRGGNQPQHF. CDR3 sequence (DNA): TGTGCCAGCAGCTTATCTATCCGGGGAGGCAATCAGCCCCAGCATTTT.

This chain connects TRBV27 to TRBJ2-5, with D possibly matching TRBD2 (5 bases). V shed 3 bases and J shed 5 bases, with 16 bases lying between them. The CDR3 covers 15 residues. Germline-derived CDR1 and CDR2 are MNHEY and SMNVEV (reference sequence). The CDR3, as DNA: TGTGCCAGCAGTTTCCACGGACTGGGTGGGGAGACCCAGTACTTC. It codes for CASSFHGLGGETQYF.

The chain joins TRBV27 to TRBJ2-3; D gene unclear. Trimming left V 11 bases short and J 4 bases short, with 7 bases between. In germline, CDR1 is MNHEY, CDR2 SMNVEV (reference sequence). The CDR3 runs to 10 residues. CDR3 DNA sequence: TGTGCCTTGGGCGCAGATACGCAGTATTTT. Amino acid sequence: CALGADTQYF.

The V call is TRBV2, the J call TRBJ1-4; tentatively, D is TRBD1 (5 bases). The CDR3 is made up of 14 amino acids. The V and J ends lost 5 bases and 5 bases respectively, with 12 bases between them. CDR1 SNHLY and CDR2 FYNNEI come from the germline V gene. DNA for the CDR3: TGTGCCAGCAGTCGACAGCAACCAAATGAAAAACTGTTTTTT. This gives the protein CASSRQQPNEKLFF.

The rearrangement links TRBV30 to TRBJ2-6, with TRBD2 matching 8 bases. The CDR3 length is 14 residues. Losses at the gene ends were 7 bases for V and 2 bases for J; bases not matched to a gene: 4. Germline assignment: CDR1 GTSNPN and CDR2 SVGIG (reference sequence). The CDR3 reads CAYDGGAGANVLTF. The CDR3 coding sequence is TGTGCCTACGACGGGGGGGCTGGGGCCAACGTCCTGACTTTC.

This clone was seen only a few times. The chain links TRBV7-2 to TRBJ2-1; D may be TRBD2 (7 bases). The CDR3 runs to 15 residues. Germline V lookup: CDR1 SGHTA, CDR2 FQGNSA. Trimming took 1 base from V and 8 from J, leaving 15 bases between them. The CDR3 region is CASSLGGGPGDEQFF. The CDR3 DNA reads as TGTGCCAGCAGCTTAGGCGGGGGCCCCGGAGATGAGCAGTTCTTC.

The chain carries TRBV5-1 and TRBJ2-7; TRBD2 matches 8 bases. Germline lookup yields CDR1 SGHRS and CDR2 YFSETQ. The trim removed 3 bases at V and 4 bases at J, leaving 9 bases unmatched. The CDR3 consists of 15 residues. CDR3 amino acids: CASSSGAGVEYEQYF. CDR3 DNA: TGCGCCAGCAGCTCCGGAGCGGGAGTAGAATACGAGCAGTACTTC.